The present T cell receptor (beta chain) was sequenced within a study of T cells in Graves' hyperthyroidism and ophthalmopathy. The wider study: Upon initial diagnosis and before any treatment, peripheral blood was collected.

Amplified regions were TCR beta CDR3 sequences from RNA transcripts. An initial round of RT-PCR targeting the TCR CDR3 relied on the HTBI primer set. TCRdb redid the calling of the multiplex PCR reads with MiXCR, one entry per CDR3 protein. This table has some 550,000 distinct CDR3 sequences, about a sixth appearing once. Regarding the study as a whole: Separation of ophthalmopathy from stable hyperthyroidism was achieved by a 13 V-J model.

This clonotype showed up many times. No antigen is known for it. The CDR3 has 13 residues. In germline, CDR1 is SGHTA, CDR2 FQGTGA. The V end lost 3 bases, the J end lost 2 bases, and 7 bases lay between the germline ends. The chain joins TRBV7-3 to TRBJ1-1; D gene ambiguous. The sample was blood. The origin of this receptor is a middle-aged woman with Graves' ophthalmopathy. CDR3 in DNA: TGTGCCAGCAGCTTCGCAGAAAACACTGAAGCTTTCTTT. It translates to CASSFAENTEAFF.